This T cell receptor beta chain was sequenced during a study of T cell responses to AZD1222 COVID-19 vaccine. The study, taken as a whole, reports: White British ancestry dominated among donors, who included more females, and clonal diversity was possibly underestimated. Baseline seropositives among AZD1222 recipients totaled only six or seven. A rise in Spike-specific TCR breadth and depth followed two AZD1222 doses.

Using immunoSEQ multiplex PCR, the repertoire was profiled, and TCRdb retains in-frame clones only, with some absent. The sample has about 120,000 clones; around 86% are singletons. The junction had 9 bases not matched to a gene; V was cut back by 3 bases and J by 11 bases. The CDR3 covers 13 residues. CDR1 SGHRS and CDR2 YFSETQ come from the germline V gene. Remarks on this clone: What it binds is not known.

This receptor was obtained from an adult in good health. The chain carries TRBV5-1 and TRBJ1-1; 8 nucleotides match TRBD1. Here the sequenced sample was peripheral blood, taken on day 0 of AZD1222 vaccination. Here the CDR3 DNA reads TGCGCCAGCAGCTCATCTGGGACAGGCGACGCTTTCTTT. This gives the protein CASSSSGTGDAFF.